The T cell receptor (beta chain) described here comes from a study of technical replicates of blood from a handful of donors. J was trimmed by 0 bases and V by 7 bases; bases with no gene match: 19. CDR3 size: 18 residues. Germline V CDR1 and CDR2: SQVTM, ANQGSEA. TCRdb's copy holds only in-frame clones and misses some; the assay was immunoSEQ multiplex PCR. The sample has about 62,000 clones, just under 90% seen once. The sample consisted of PBMCs. This TCR was sampled from a human donor in good health. Some clones in this sample may be carry-over from other donors' samples. The rearrangement joins TRBV29-1 to TRBJ2-5; 8 bases fit TRBD2. The CDR3 here is CSAAKGTRLSPYQETQYF. The CDR3 DNA follows: TGCAGCGCCGCTAAGGGGACTAGGCTATCCCCCTACCAAGAGACCCAGTACTTC. Complete variable domain (other parts from reference TRBV29-1 and TRBJ2-5): SAVISQKPSRDICQRGTSLTIQCQVDSQVTMMFWYRQQPGQSLTLIATANQGSEATYESGFVIDKFPISRPNLTFSTLTVSNMSPEDSSIYLCSAAKGTRLSPYQETQYFGPGTRLLVL.